This T cell receptor (beta chain) was recovered during a study of control samples from healthy donors and cancer patients. Sequencing used immunoSEQ multiplex PCR; TCRdb keeps in-frame clones, though not all of them. Seen here are roughly 200,000 clones, roughly 94% observed once, and the top ten hold about 1.4%. V shed 5 bases and J shed 1 base, with 14 bases lying between them. The CDR3 covers 14 residues. Germline lookup yields CDR1 DFQATT and CDR2 SNEGSKA (reference sequence). The genes are TRBV20-1 and TRBJ1-1, with D maybe TRBD1 (5 bases). This clonotype was sampled from a man in his fifties or sixties in good health. Sequencing used blood. The DNA for the CDR3 is TGCAGTGCTTGTGGGGGATTAGGGAACACTGAAGCTTTCTTT. It translates to CSACGGLGNTEAFF.